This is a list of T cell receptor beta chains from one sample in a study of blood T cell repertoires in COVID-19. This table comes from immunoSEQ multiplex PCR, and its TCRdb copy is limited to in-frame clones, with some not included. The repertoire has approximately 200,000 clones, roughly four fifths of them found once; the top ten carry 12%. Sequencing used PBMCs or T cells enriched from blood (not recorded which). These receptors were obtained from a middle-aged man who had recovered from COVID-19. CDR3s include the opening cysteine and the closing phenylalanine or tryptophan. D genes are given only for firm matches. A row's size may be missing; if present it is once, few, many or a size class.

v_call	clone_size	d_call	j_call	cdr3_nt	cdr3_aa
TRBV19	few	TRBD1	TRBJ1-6	TGTGCCAGTAGGCGGATTGGACAGGGGCCCATTTATAATTCACCCCTCCACTTT	CASRRIGQGPIYNSPLHF
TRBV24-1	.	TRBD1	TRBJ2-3	TGTGCCACCAGTGGGACAGGGGATACGCAGTATTTT	CATSGTGDTQYF
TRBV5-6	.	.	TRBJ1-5	TGTGCCAGCAGCTTGTGGACAGCCAGCAATCAGCCCCAGCATTTT	CASSLWTASNQPQHF
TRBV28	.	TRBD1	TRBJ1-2	TGTGCCAGCAGTCAGGACAGGGCAGGGTATGGCTACACCTTC	CASSQDRAGYGYTF
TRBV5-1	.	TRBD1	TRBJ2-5	TGCGCCAGCAGCTACCGGGACAGGGAGGAGACCCAGTACTTC	CASSYRDREETQYF
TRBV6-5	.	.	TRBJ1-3	TGTGCCAGCAGTTACCCGGGGTCCGGAAACACCATATATTTT	CASSYPGSGNTIYF
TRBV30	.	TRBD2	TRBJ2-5	TGTGCCTGGAGTAAAAGCGGGAGCGTATTGAAGGAGACCCAGTACTTC	CAWSKSGSVLKETQYF
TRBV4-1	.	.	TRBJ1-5	TGCGCCAGCAGCCAAGCGTCAGGAAGCAATCAGCCCCAGCATTTT	CASSQASGSNQPQHF
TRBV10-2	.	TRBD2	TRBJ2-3	TGCGCCAGCGGAGCTAGCGGGGGAAAAATCGGGACGCAGTATTTT	CASGASGGKIGTQYF
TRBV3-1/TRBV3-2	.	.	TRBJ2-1	TGTGCCAGCAGCCAAGTGACGGGGAATGAGCAGTTCTTC	CASSQVTGNEQFF
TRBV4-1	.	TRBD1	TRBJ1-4	TGCGCCAGCAGCCCGCCGGGACAGACTAATGAAAAACTGTTTTTT	CASSPPGQTNEKLFF
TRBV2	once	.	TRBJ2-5	TGTGCCAGCAGTGTCGGGCTAAGCGGGGAGACCCAGTACTTC	CASSVGLSGETQYF
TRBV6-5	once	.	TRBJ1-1	TGTGCCAGCAGCCTGGACGGGATGAGTTACACTGAAGCTTTCTTT	CASSLDGMSYTEAFF
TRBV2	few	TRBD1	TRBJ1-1	TGTGCCAGCGGGGGACAGCCGAACACTGAAGCTTTCTTT	CASGGQPNTEAFF
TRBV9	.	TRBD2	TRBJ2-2	TGTGCCAGCAGCGCCCACTCGGGACTAGCGGGAGGGCCTATGGGCACCGGGGAGCTGTTTTTT	CASSAHSGLAGGPMGTGELFF
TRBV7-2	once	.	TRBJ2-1	TGTGCCAGCAGCTTATTGAGCGGGCCCTACAATGAGCAGTTCTTC	CASSLLSGPYNEQFF
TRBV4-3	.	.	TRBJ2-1	TGCGCCAGCAGCCAATCCTCCCTAGCGAATCCCTACAATGAGCAGTTCTTC	CASSQSSLANPYNEQFF
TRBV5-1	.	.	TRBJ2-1	TGCGCCAGCAGCCATTTAGGGGGTCATGAGCAGTTCTTC	CASSHLGGHEQFF
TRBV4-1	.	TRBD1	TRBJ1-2	TGCGCCAGCAGCCAAGACCCAGGGGGCGCCCCCGGGGGCTACACCTTC	CASSQDPGGAPGGYTF
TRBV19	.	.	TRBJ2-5	TGTGCCAGTAGTATCTGGGGGCGCGAAGAGACCCAGTACTTC	CASSIWGREETQYF
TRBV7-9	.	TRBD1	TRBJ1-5	TGTGCCAGCAGCTCCGGACAGGGCGGCAATCAGCCCCAGCATTTT	CASSSGQGGNQPQHF
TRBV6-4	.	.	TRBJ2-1	TGTGCCAGCAGTGTGATCGGTAGCTCCTACAATGAGCAGTTCTTC	CASSVIGSSYNEQFF
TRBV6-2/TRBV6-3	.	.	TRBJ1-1	TGTGCCAGCAGTTATCAGTTTAACACTGAAGCTTTCTTT	CASSYQFNTEAFF
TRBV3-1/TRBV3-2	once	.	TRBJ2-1	TGTGCCAGCAGCCTTGGGGGAGGGGGTGGTGAGCAGTTCTTC	CASSLGGGGGEQFF
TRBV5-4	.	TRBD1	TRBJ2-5	TGTGCCAGCAGCCCCTGGACAGGGGCCGGTTTAGAGACCCAGTACTTC	CASSPWTGAGLETQYF
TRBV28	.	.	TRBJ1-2	TGTGCCAGCAGTGGCAGGGGCGGCTACACCTTC	CASSGRGGYTF
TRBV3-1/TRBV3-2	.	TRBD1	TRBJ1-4	TGTGCCAGCAGCTATGACAGGGGGTCACGAAATTTGGAAAAACTGTTTTTT	CASSYDRGSRNLEKLFF
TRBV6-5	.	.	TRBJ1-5	TGTGCCAGCAGTTACTCGGGTCCGGGGTTTCAGCCCCAGCATTTT	CASSYSGPGFQPQHF
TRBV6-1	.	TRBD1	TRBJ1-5	TGTGCCAGCAGGACCGGGACAGGCGATAATCAGCCCCAGCATTTT	CASRTGTGDNQPQHF
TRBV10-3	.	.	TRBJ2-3	TGTGCCATCACAAGCGGTGCTAGCACAGATACGCAGTATTTT	CAITSGASTDTQYF
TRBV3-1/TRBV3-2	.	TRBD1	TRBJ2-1	TGTGCCAGCAGCCAAGCCCCAGGGGGACCGACAGATGAGCAGTTCTTC	CASSQAPGGPTDEQFF
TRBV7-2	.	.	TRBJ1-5	TGTGCCAGCAGCTTAGCGTCGACAGGTTATAGCAATCAGCCCCAGCATTTT	CASSLASTGYSNQPQHF
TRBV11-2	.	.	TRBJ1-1	TGTGCCAGCAGCCCCTACCTCGTGGAGACTGAAGCTTTCTTT	CASSPYLVETEAFF
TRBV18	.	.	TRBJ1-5	TGTGCCAGCTCACCACGCAGGGGCAGTCAGCCCCAGCATTTT	CASSPRRGSQPQHF
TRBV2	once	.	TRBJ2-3	TGTGCCAGCATGGCAGCGGGCACAGATACGCAGTATTTT	CASMAAGTDTQYF
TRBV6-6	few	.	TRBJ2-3	TGTGCCAGCAGTCGCCAAAACCTAGCGAGATGGGGGGATACGCAGTATTTT	CASSRQNLARWGDTQYF
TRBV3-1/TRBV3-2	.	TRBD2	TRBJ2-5	TGTGCCAGCAGCCCTAGCGGGATAAAAGAGACCCAGTACTTC	CASSPSGIKETQYF
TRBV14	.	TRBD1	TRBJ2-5	TGTGCCAGCAGCCGAACCCGACAGGGGGCGTTGGAGACCCAGTACTTC	CASSRTRQGALETQYF
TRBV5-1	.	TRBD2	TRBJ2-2	TGCGCCAGCAGCTCAAGCGGGAGGGTGGCCGGGGAGCTGTTTTTT	CASSSSGRVAGELFF
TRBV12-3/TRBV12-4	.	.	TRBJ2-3	TGTGCCAGCGCCCTGAGGGATACGCAGTATTTT	CASALRDTQYF
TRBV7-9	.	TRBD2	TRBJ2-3	TGTGCCAGCAACCAGCTGGGACTAACGCCTAGCACAGATACGCAGTATTTT	CASNQLGLTPSTDTQYF
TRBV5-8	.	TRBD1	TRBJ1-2	TGTGCCAGCAGCTCCCCCGGGACAGGGGGCTTATACCTTAACTATGGCTACACCTTC	CASSSPGTGGLYLNYGYTF
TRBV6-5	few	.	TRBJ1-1	TGTGCCAGCACCCATTGGGGGGAATTGAACACTGAAGCTTTCTTT	CASTHWGELNTEAFF
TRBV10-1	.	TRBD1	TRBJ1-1	TGCGCCAGCAGCCCGACAGGGGAGGGCACTGAAGCTTTCTTT	CASSPTGEGTEAFF
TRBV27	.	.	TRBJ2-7	TGTGCCAGCAGTTTAGGAGAAGAGCAGTACTTC	CASSLGEEQYF
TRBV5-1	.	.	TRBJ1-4	TGCGCCAGCAGCCGATGGGGGGGTACTAATGAAAAACTGTTTTTT	CASSRWGGTNEKLFF
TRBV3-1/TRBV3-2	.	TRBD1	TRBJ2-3	TGTGCCAGCAGCCACGACAGGGGTGGGACAGATACGCAGTATTTT	CASSHDRGGTDTQYF
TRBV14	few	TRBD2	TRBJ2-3	TGTGCCAGCAGCCACCGACTAGCGGGAGGTTACACAGATACGCAGTATTTT	CASSHRLAGGYTDTQYF
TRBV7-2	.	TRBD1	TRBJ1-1	TGTGCCAGCAGCCCAAATCAGGGGGCGGTTGAAGCTTTCTTT	CASSPNQGAVEAFF
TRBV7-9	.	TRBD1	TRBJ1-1	TGTGCCAGCAGCTCCCGGGACAGGAACATGAACACTGAAGCTTTCTTT	CASSSRDRNMNTEAFF
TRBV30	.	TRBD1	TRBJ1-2	TGTGCCTGGATGGACAGGGTCGTCGATGGCTACACCTTC	CAWMDRVVDGYTF
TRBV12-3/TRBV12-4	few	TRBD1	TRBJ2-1	TGTGCCAGCAGTCTTAACAGGGGGGCGAAGCAGTTCTTC	CASSLNRGAKQFF
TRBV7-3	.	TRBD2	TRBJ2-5	TGTGCCAGCAGCCCAAGTAGCGGGGGGCAAGAGACCCAGTACTTC	CASSPSSGGQETQYF
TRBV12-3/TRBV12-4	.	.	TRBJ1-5	TGTGCCAGCAGTTTCAGGGAGGATCAGCCCCAGCATTTT	CASSFREDQPQHF
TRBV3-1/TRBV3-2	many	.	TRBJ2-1	TGTGCCAGCAGCCAACAGCGGGCGGAACTAGCTGCTCCCAATGAGCAGTTCTTC	CASSQQRAELAAPNEQFF
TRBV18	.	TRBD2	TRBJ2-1	TGTGCCAGCTCACCAGCGGGAGGGGTGCACAATGAGCAGTTCTTC	CASSPAGGVHNEQFF
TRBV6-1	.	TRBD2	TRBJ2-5	TGTGCCAGCAGTGAAGCGGGAGGGACTCGTTTAGGAGAGACCCAGTACTTC	CASSEAGGTRLGETQYF
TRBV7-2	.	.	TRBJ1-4	TGTGCCAGCAGCTTCACTGTGTATCCTAATGAAAAACTGTTTTTT	CASSFTVYPNEKLFF